One T cell receptor (beta chain) is described in this entry. Its antigen is not identified. These data originate in a study of cytomegalovirus exposure and HLA in healthy donors. In the study overall: The platform used for the 120 or so validation repertoires matched that of the approximately 620 first-cohort repertoires, a later analysis reported.

General study results and limits: A few CMV-associated chains proved CMV antigen-specific in vitro. The listing of 160 or so TCR beta chains classed them as cytomegalovirus-associated. First-cohort TCR clusters were later found to tend to co-occur in the roughly 130 validation repertoires.

The repertoire was sequenced with immunoSEQ multiplex PCR; TCRdb's copy has only in-frame clones and lacks some. Of about 55,000 clones detected, over 75% appear once; the ten largest clones hold around 2.9%. Germline V lookup: CDR1 SGHDT, CDR2 YYEEEE. Trimming pared 1 base from V and 0 bases from J, leaving 8 bases between. The CDR3 consists of 14 residues. The J gene is TRBJ2-7, the V gene TRBV5-6; maybe TRBD2 (6 bases). The sequence came from a man aged 18 to 29 in good health and CMV-seronegative. Specimen: PBMCs. CDR3 protein: CASSLSGSSYEQYF. DNA of the CDR3: TGTGCCAGCAGCTTGTCCGGGAGCTCCTACGAGCAGTACTTC.